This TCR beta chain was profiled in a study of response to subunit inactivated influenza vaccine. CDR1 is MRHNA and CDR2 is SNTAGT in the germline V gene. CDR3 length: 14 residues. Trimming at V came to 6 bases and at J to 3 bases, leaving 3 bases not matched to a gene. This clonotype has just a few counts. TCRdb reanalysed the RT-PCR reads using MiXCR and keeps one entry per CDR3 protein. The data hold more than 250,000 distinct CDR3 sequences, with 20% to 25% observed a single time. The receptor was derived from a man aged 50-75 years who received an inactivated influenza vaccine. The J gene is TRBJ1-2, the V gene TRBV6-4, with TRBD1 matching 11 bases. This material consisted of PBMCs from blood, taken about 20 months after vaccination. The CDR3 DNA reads TGTGCCAGCAGGAGGACAGGGGGCGACTATGGCTACACCTTC. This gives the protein CASRRTGGDYGYTF.